The T cell receptor beta chain described here comes from a study of identifying expanded T cells in peripheral blood (dated by TCRdb to 2018 to 2020). Turning to the overall study: Separate aliquots of the same genomic DNA pool were sequenced to produce technical replicates, and four replicates were compared in pairs. Broad study findings and their caveats: Across all healthy-donor time intervals, the beta-binomial model significantly cut both the number of clones called differentially abundant and the false-positive rate. For all healthy donors, the variance in clone template counts between two-week samples rose significantly as total template count increased. The authors expected that biological variance in healthy repertoires might rise further over much longer intervals, such as months to years. Between technical replicates the binomial model flagged roughly 1.1 differentially abundant clones, whereas over about 2 weeks the binomial model flagged about 15 and over about 4 weeks 19 to 20.

No immune events, such as infections, were documented for the healthy donors during the collection period. Healthy-donor blood repertoires served as a training cohort to calibrate time-dependent variance in a beta-binomial model of T-cell clone differential abundance. The training cohort was composed of some ten healthy donors, 3 female and 7 male. Donor ages ranged from 29 to 64 years, with an average of about 40 years. Whole blood, obtained from a commercial supplier, was collected from each healthy donor at three time points spaced about 2 weeks apart. Genomic DNA was extracted from unsorted whole blood for immunosequencing. TCRbeta CDR3 regions were profiled with the immunoSEQ Assay using bias-controlled multiplex PCR amplification of genomic DNA. The authors' analysis ran thus. The absolute abundance of each unique TCRbeta CDR3 region was quantified after sequences were collapsed and filtered. Two models were used to test differential abundance: a binomial model (Fisher-equivalent) and a beta-binomial model that adds time-dependent variance fitted from healthy donors. Clones with fewer than 5 combined templates were excluded, and clones with Benjamini-Hochberg FDR below 0.01 were called differentially abundant. In the beta-binomial model, variance was expressed as a function of the total template count across the two samples, in the form v = (b*log(k)+a)^2. Sourced from immuneACCESS, this table was stored by TCRdb with only in-frame sequences that have V and J called. A share of the clones is absent; for the studies checked, an unresolved V gene accounts for under half, and the remainder has no known explanation. The V and J calls and clone size come from that table; D and trimming were worked out from the DNA. Here the sample has about 50,000 clones; about 80% occur a single time. Roughly 18% of the sample lies in the top ten.

The CDR1 and CDR2 encoded by the germline V gene are SGDLS and YYNGEE. Taken from cysteine to phenylalanine, the CDR3 has 13 residues. Just the 39-base CDR3 DNA is kept, in frame starting at base 1. The germline ends are 9 bases apart after V is trimmed by 2 bases and J by 6 bases. Note on this clone: This receptor's antigen is unknown. No clone much larger than this one lies a single base away; base qualities are absent.

This clonotype was obtained from a person between 18 and 75 years old in good health. Sequenced sample: blood. This chain is built from TRBV9 and TRBJ2-1, with a tentative D gene TRBD2 over 6 matching bases. The CDR3: CASSVTGGNEQFF. The DNA sequence is TGTGCCAGCAGCGTCACCGGGGGCAATGAGCAGTTCTTC.